One sample yielded the 3 T cell receptor beta chains listed below, sequenced in a study of blood T cells in healthy people across ages. Sample-barcoded 5' priming and a J-beta primer mix drove a second PCR of about 7 to 11 cycles. TCRdb used MiXCR to reprocess the 5' RACE reads, holding one entry per CDR3 protein. This repertoire shows 700,000 to 850,000 distinct CDR3 sequences, roughly 34% found once; its top ten account for 10% to 15%. Sample: blood. The receptors stem from a young man in good health.

About this clonotype: This may arise from a read error, as a much more abundant clone is one base away. This chain joins TRBV27 and TRBJ2-3; no clear D gene. This CDR3 is 13 amino acids long. Germline V gene data show CDR1 as MNHEY and CDR2 as SMNVEV (reference sequence). The CDR3 DNA is TGTGTCAGCAGTCGCGTAGGCGCAGATACGCAGTATTTT. It specifies CVSSRVGADTQYF.

V usage is TRBV12-3 or TRBV12-4 and J usage is TRBJ1-6; 8 bases align to TRBD1. There are 16 residues in the CDR3. The ends lost 7 bases at V and 9 bases at J; junction bases unmatched: 14. The CDR3 coding sequence is TGTGCCAGCACTCTCGGACAGGGTCCATCGGGTTCACCCCTCCACTTT. Translating gives CASTLGQGPSGSPLHF.

The chain combines TRBV18 with TRBJ1-5, with unresolved D. The CDR3 totals 14 residues. Germline CDR1 reads KGHSH; CDR2 reads LQKENI. V was pared by 3 bases and J by 9 bases, with 15 bases between. The CDR3 region is CASSPGPTDWPQHF. The CDR3 bases are TGTGCCAGCTCACCTGGCCCGACCGATTGGCCCCAGCATTTT.